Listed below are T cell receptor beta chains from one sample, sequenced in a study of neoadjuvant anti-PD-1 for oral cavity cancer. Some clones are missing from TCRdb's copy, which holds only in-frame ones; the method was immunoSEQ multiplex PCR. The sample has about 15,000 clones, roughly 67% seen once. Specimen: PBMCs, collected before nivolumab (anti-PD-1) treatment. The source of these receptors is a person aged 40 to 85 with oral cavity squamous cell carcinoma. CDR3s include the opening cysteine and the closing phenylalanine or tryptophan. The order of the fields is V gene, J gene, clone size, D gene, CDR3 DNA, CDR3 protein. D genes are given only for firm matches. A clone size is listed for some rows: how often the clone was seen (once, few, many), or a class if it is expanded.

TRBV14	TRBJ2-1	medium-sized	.	TGTGCCAGCAGTCCGTTTATGTTGACCTACAATGAGCAGTTCTTC	CASSPFMLTYNEQFF
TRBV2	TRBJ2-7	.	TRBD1	TGTGCCAGCAGTGAAACGGACAGGGGGCAATGGTACGAGCAGTACTTC	CASSETDRGQWYEQYF
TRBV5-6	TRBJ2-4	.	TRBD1	TGTGCCAGCAGCATCCCCGGGACAGGGGTGGGATTTGCGAACATTCAGTACTTC	CASSIPGTGVGFANIQYF
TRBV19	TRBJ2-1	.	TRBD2	TGTGCCAGTAGCCCCGGCTCGACTAGCGGGAGGGCCGTGTACAATGAGCAGTTCTTC	CASSPGSTSGRAVYNEQFF
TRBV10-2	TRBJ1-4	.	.	TGCGCCAGCACCGATAAACCTGAAAAACTGTTTTTT	CASTDKPEKLFF
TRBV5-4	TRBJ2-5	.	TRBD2	TGTGCCAGCAGCTTGGCCATGGCTAGCGGGAGAGGGGAGACCCAGTACTTC	CASSLAMASGRGETQYF
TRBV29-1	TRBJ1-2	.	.	TGCAGCGTTGAAGACATCGGCAGCACCTTC	CSVEDIGSTF
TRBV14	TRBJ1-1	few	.	TGTGCCAGCAGCCTAGACCCTCCTCCCACTGAAGCTTTCTTT	CASSLDPPPTEAFF
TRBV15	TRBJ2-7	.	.	TGTGCCACCAGCCGACTCGGGGACATGGGGGGGGAGCAGTACTTC	CATSRLGDMGGEQYF
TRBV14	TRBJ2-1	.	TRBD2	TGTGCCAGCAGCTCTAGCGGGGGGGCCTCCAATGAGCAGTTCTTC	CASSSSGGASNEQFF
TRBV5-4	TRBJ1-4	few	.	TGTGCCAGCAGCCCCGCAAGGGGAAAACTGTTTTTT	CASSPARGKLFF
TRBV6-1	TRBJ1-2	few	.	TGTGCCAGCAGTGAAGCGCGGGAGGGCTATGGCTACACCTTC	CASSEAREGYGYTF
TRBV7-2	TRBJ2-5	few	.	TGTGCCAGCAGCGTAACAGGGACAGCTCGAGCCGGGGGGACCCAGTACTTC	CASSVTGTARAGGTQYF
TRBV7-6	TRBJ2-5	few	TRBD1	TGTGCCAGCAGCCCGTGGGACAGGGGCGAGACCCAGTACTTC	CASSPWDRGETQYF
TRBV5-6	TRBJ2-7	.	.	TGTGCCAGCAGCGAAAGCGCTAGGGAGCAGTACTTC	CASSESAREQYF
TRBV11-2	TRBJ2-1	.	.	TGTGCCAGCAGCCCCCTTGACGGGAGCTCCTACAATGAGCAGTTCTTC	CASSPLDGSSYNEQFF